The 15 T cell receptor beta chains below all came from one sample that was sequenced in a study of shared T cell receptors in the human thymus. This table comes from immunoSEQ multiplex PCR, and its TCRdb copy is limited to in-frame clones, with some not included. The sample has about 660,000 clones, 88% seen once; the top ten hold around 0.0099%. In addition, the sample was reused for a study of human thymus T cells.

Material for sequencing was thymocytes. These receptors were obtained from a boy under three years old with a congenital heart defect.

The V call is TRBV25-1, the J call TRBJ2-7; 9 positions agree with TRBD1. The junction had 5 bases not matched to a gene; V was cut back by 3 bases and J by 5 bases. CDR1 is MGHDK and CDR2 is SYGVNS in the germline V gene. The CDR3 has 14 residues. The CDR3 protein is CASSDRDRDHEQYF. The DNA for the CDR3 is TGTGCCAGCAGTGACCGGGACAGGGACCACGAGCAGTACTTC.

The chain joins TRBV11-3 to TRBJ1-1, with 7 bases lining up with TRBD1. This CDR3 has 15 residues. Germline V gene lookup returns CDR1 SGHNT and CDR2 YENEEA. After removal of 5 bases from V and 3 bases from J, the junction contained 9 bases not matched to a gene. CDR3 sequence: CASSPRQGADTEAFF. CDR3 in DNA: TGTGCCAGCAGCCCCAGACAGGGCGCGGACACTGAAGCTTTCTTT.

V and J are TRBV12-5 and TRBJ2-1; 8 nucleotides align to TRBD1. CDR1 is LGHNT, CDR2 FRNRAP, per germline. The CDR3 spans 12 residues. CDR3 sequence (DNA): TGTGCCCAGGGGGCCCCCTACAATGAGCAGTTCTTC. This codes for CAQGAPYNEQFF.

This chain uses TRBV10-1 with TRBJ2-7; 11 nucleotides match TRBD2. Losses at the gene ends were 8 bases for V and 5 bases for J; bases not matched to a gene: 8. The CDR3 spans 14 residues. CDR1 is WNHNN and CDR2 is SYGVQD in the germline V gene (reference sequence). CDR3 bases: TGCGCCAGCGGGCAACTAGCGGGAGTGGACGAGCAGTACTTC. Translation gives CASGQLAGVDEQYF.

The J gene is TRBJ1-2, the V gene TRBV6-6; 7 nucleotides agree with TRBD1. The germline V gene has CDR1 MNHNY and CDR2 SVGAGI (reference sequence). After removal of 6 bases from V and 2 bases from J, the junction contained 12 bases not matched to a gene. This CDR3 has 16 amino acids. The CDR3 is CASSPGQEVTNYGYTF. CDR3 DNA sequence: TGTGCCAGCAGCCCAGGACAGGAGGTTACGAACTATGGCTACACCTTC.

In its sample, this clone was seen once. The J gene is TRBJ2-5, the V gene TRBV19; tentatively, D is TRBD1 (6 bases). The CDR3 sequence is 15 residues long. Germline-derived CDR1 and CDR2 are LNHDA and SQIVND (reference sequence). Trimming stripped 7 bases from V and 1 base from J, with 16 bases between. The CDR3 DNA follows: TGTGCCAGTACCCCCCTTGGACAGCCCCAAGAGACCCAGTACTTC. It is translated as CASTPLGQPQETQYF.

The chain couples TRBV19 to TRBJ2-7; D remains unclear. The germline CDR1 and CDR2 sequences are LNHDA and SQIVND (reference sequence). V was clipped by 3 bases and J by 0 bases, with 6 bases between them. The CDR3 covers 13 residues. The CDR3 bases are TGTGCCAGTAGTATTAGTCGCTCCTACGAGCAGTACTTC. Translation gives CASSISRSYEQYF. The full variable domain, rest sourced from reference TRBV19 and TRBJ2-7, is DGGITQSPKYLFRKEGQNVTLSCEQNLNHDAMYWYRQDPGQGLRLIYYSQIVNDFQKGDIAEGYSVSREKKESFPLTVTSAQKNPTAFYLCASSISRSYEQYFGPGTRLTVT.

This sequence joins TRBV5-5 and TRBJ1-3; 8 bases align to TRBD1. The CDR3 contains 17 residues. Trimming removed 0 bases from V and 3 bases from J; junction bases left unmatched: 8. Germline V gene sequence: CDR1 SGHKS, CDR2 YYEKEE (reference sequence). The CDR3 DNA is TGTGCCAGCAGCTTGGGGTTGGACAGGGTTGATGGAAACACCATATATTTT. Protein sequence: CASSLGLDRVDGNTIYF.

The CDR3 DNA sequence: TGTGCCAGCAGTCCTCAAACCCCCCGTACAGGGACCTACGAGCAGTACTTC. Its translation is CASSPQTPRTGTYEQYF. V and J are TRBV25-1 and TRBJ2-7; the D gene is possibly TRBD1 (6 bases). The V gene lost 5 bases and the J gene lost 2 bases, with 22 bases spanning the gap. This CDR3 has 17 amino acids. The V gene's germline CDR1 is MGHDK and CDR2 SYGVNS.

The CDR3, as DNA: TGTGCCAGCAGTCACCGGACTAGCGGGAGGAACTACGAGCAGTACTTC. Protein sequence: CASSHRTSGRNYEQYF. The chain employs TRBV6-6 and TRBJ2-7, with 14 bases aligning to TRBD2. The CDR3 is made up of 16 amino acids. In germline, CDR1 is MNHNY, CDR2 SVGAGI (reference sequence). Trimming removed 5 bases from V and 3 bases from J; junction bases left unmatched: 6.

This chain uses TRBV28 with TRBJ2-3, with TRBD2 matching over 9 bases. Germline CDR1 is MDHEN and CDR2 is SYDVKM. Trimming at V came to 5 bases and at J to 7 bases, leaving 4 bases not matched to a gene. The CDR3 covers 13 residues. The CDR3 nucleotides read TGTGCCAGCAGTCTGGGGACTAGCAATACGCAGTATTTT. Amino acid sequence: CASSLGTSNTQYF.

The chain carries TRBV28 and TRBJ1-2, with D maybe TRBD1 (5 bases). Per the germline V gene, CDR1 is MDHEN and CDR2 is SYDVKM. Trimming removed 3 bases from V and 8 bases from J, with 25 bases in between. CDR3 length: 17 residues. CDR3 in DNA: TGTGCCAGCAGTTTTCCCTCGGGGGGGACTGGGTGGCGGGGCTACACCTTC. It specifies CASSFPSGGTGWRGYTF.

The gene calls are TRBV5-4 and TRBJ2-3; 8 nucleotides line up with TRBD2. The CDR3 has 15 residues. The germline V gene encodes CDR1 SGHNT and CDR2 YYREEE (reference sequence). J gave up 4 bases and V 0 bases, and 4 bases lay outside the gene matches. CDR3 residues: CASSLGTSGADTQYF. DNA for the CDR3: TGTGCCAGCAGCTTGGGCACTAGCGGAGCAGATACGCAGTATTTT. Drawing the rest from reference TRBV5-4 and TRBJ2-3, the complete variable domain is ETGVTQSPTHLIKTRGQQVTLRCSSQSGHNTVSWYQQALGQGPQFIFQYYREEENGRGNFPPRFSGLQFPNYSSELNVNALELDDSALYLCASSLGTSGADTQYFGPGTRLTVL.

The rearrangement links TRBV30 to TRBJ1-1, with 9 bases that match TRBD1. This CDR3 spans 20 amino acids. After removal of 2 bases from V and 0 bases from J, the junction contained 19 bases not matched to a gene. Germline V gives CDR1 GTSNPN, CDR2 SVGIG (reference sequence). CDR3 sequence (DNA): TGTGCCTGGAGTTTCACGAGGGGACAGGGACAGTATACGATGAACACTGAAGCTTTCTTT. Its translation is CAWSFTRGQGQYTMNTEAFF.

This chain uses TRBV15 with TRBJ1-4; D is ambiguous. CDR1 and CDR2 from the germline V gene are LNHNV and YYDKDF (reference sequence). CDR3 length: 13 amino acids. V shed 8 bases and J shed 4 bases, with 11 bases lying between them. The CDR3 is CATRARHNEKLFF. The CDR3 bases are TGTGCCACCCGTGCCAGGCATAATGAAAAACTGTTTTTT.